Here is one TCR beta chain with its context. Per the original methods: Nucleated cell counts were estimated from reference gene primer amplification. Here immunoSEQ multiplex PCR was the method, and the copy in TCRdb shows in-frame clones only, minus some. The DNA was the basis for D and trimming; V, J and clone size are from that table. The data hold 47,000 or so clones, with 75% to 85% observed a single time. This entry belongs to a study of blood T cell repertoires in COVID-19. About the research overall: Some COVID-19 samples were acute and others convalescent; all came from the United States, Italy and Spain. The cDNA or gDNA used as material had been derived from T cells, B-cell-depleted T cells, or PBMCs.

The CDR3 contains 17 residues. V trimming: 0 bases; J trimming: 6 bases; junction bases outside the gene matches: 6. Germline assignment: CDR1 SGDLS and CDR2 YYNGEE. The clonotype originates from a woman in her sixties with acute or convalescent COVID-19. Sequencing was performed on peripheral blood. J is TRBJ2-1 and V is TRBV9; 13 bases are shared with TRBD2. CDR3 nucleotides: TGTGCCAGCAGCGTAGTTCCCACTAGCGGGAGGGCCAATGAGCAGTTCTTC. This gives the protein CASSVVPTSGRANEQFF. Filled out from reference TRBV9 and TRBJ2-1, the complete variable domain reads DSGVTQTPKHLITATGQRVTLRCSPRSGDLSVYWYQQSLDQGLQFLIQYYNGEERAKGNILERFSAQQFPDLHSELNLSSLELGDSALYFCASSVVPTSGRANEQFFGPGTRLTVL.